These T cell receptor beta chains were read from a single sample in a study of cytomegalovirus exposure and HLA in healthy donors. The data were produced by immunoSEQ multiplex PCR, yet TCRdb's version contains in-frame clones alone and is incomplete. The sample lists a few hundred thousand clones; more than 75% were seen once. The material sequenced was PBMCs. Receptor source: a young woman in good health and CMV-seronegative. Each CDR3 is given without its conserved first and last residue. D genes are given only for firm matches. Only part of the rows carry a size: once, few, many, or a class if the clone is expanded.

11	TRBD2	-	TRBV5-6	TRBJ2-1	AGGLAGYNEQF
14	-	-	TRBV4-2	TRBJ2-6	ASSQAGGFGANVLT
9	-	-	TRBV12-5	TRBJ2-1	ASGAGNEQF
13	-	-	TRBV28	TRBJ1-1	ASSKDTNMNTEAF
14	TRBD2	-	TRBV5-6	TRBJ2-5	ASSWRTSGEQETQY
10	TRBD2	-	TRBV19	TRBJ2-1	ASSTSGKEQF
14	TRBD1	-	TRBV6-6	TRBJ2-2	ASSYSRDRYTGELF
15	TRBD1	-	TRBV4-1	TRBJ2-7	ASSQDLGDRGLYEQY
13	-	-	TRBV4-3	TRBJ2-7	ASSQSIAASYEQY
13	-	few	TRBV15	TRBJ2-7	ATSRDRGSFPEQY
12	TRBD1	-	TRBV4-3	TRBJ1-5	ASSQRQGIQPQH
16	-	few	TRBV18	TRBJ1-5	ASSPGGSLYVRNQPQH
14	-	-	TRBV28	TRBJ2-1	ASSPQDSPLLNEQF
13	TRBD1	-	TRBV2	TRBJ1-2	ASSEDRGPGYGYT
11	-	-	TRBV2	TRBJ2-7	ASALAFSYEQY
13	TRBD2	-	TRBV10-3	TRBJ2-1	AISGGLAGANEQF
10	-	-	TRBV6-5	TRBJ1-1	ATIDLNSEAF
14	TRBD1	-	TRBV7-9	TRBJ2-2	ASSHRQGAYAGELF
12	-	-	TRBV6-7	TRBJ2-7	ASSYSAASYEQY
13	-	once	TRBV11-2	TRBJ2-7	ASSQGTLSSYEQY
18	TRBD1	-	TRBV9	TRBJ2-7	ASSAPRPGTGEQFSYEQY
11	TRBD1	-	TRBV27	TRBJ1-2	ASSVQGNYGYT
14	TRBD2	-	TRBV15	TRBJ2-1	ATSRTSGSSYNEQF
13	-	-	TRBV9	TRBJ1-2	ASSGRLLADYGYT
12	TRBD1	-	TRBV6-5	TRBJ1-2	ASSPPGQPYGYT
13	TRBD1	-	TRBV27	TRBJ1-5	ASSSGTGPYQPQH
15	-	-	TRBV30	TRBJ1-2	AWSLSRRTVMNYGYT
15	TRBD2	-	TRBV4-1	TRBJ2-1	ASRSGGSGRDYNEQF
13	-	-	TRBV19	TRBJ2-6	ASSIGVVGANVLT
10	-	-	TRBV10-3	TRBJ1-5	AAGQLDQPQH
14	-	-	TRBV18	TRBJ2-4	ASSPAAQLAKNIQY
10	TRBD1	-	TRBV19	TRBJ1-5	ASRDSNQPQH
12	-	-	TRBV14	TRBJ1-4	ASSQRYGNEKLF
12	-	-	TRBV2	TRBJ1-2	ASSGIWGVSGYT
14	TRBD2	once	TRBV18	TRBJ2-3	ASSLLAGSGADTQY
12	-	-	TRBV5-6	TRBJ1-2	ASSLGQSNYGYT
12	TRBD1	-	TRBV6-6	TRBJ2-7	ASSYGTGVIEQY
12	-	-	TRBV23-1	TRBJ1-2	ASVPGDGFTGYT
14	TRBD2	-	TRBV5-6	TRBJ2-7	ASSPISGSPLYEQY
16	-	-	TRBV7-9	TRBJ2-7	ASSLLRRSQAGGTEQY
13	-	-	TRBV9	TRBJ2-7	ASSVDPGRSYEQY
13	-	-	TRBV9	TRBJ2-1	ASSVDSRTYNEQF
12	TRBD2	-	TRBV7-2	TRBJ2-1	ASSLTGLAGDRF
11	-	-	TRBV19	TRBJ2-1	ASSIRTTNEQF
12	TRBD2	-	TRBV7-2	TRBJ2-7	ASSFTSGSYEQY
11	-	-	TRBV7-9	TRBJ1-1	ASRAGGVTEAF
10	-	-	TRBV7-2	TRBJ2-7	ASSLTSGEQY